This T cell receptor beta chain was profiled in a study of T cells in Graves' hyperthyroidism and ophthalmopathy. Study results and caveats: Among thyroid clonotypes expanded above 0.001, most also appeared in blood.

The source of the PBMCs was approximately 10 ml of fresh peripheral blood. TCR beta CDR3 regions were amplified from RNA. The HTBI primer set served for first-round RT-PCR of the TCR CDR3. TCRdb re-called the multiplex PCR reads with MiXCR, one entry per CDR3 protein. This table has 700,000 or so distinct CDR3 sequences, around 15% appearing once. As regards this clonotype: What it recognizes is unknown.

With 4 bases removed from V and 4 bases from J, the gap between germline ends came to 14 bases. Germline CDR1 is LGHNA and CDR2 is YNFKEQ. This CDR3 spans 15 amino acids. The sequence came from a woman aged 45-65 years with Graves' ophthalmopathy. The chain joins TRBV4-2 to TRBJ2-4; tentatively, D is TRBD2 (6 bases). The sequenced sample was blood. CDR3 loop: CASSPHPGVKNIQYF. DNA of the CDR3: TGTGCCAGCAGCCCACACCCGGGAGTTAAAAACATTCAGTACTTC.